The next 31 T cell receptor beta chains were all read from a single sample in a study of T cell responses to AZD1222 COVID-19 vaccine. Clones were read by immunoSEQ multiplex PCR, and TCRdb kept only the in-frame ones, dropping some. The top ten clones hold approximately 1.4% of a sample with about 200,000 clones, approximately 92% of them seen once. The sequences come from peripheral blood, collected on day 0 of AZD1222 vaccination. Receptors were obtained from an adult in good health.

V and J are TRBV6-5 and TRBJ1-2; D unclear. V lost 0 bases to trimming and J lost 3 bases, with 8 bases between them. CDR3 size: 14 residues. Germline V gene lookup returns CDR1 MNHEY and CDR2 SVGAGI. The CDR3 is CASSYSSPDYGYTF. The CDR3 DNA reads as TGTGCCAGCAGTTACTCTTCCCCCGACTATGGCTACACCTTC.

The chain recombines TRBV30 with TRBJ2-1; TRBD2 is a possible D gene (5 bases). The CDR3 has 12 amino acids. V shed 4 bases and J shed 7 bases, with 11 bases lying between them. Germline lookup yields CDR1 GTSNPN and CDR2 SVGIG (reference sequence). CDR3 in amino acids: CAWTRRGNEQFF. CDR3 nucleotides: TGTGCCTGGACCCGACGGGGAAATGAGCAGTTCTTC.

The gene calls are TRBV6-5 and TRBJ1-1; D not resolved. CDR1 is MNHEY and CDR2 is SVGAGI in the germline V gene. V gave up 7 bases and J gave up 11 bases, with 17 bases separating them. This CDR3 comprises 12 residues. Here the CDR3 reads CASTNPGVAAFF. Here the CDR3 DNA reads TGTGCCAGCACAAACCCCGGGGTTGCGGCTTTCTTT.

The chain has TRBV19 and TRBJ1-2, with D possibly TRBD1 on 5 matching bases. This CDR3 has 13 amino acids. The V gene's germline CDR1 is LNHDA and CDR2 SQIVND (reference sequence). Trimming cost V 7 bases and J 4 bases, with 13 bases left between them. CDR3 sequence (DNA): TGTGCCAGTAAGCCAGGGCGTAGCTATGGCTACACCTTC. This encodes CASKPGRSYGYTF.

V is TRBV6-5 and J is TRBJ1-5; D gene uncertain. Germline CDR1 is MNHEY and CDR2 is SVGAGI. Deletions cut 0 bases from V and 3 bases from J, with 3 bases between. The CDR3 spans 13 residues. CDR3 nucleotide sequence: TGTGCCAGCAGTTACTCCTACAATCAGCCCCAGCATTTT. Translated, it gives CASSYSYNQPQHF.

In this sample, this clone turned up a few times. The chain recombines TRBV15 with TRBJ1-2; D is undetermined. V was pared by 3 bases and J by 2 bases, with 7 bases between. The CDR3 spans 13 residues. In germline, CDR1 is LNHNV, CDR2 YYDKDF (reference sequence). This CDR3 is CATSRDGNYGYTF. The CDR3 DNA follows: TGTGCCACCAGCAGGGACGGGAACTATGGCTACACCTTC.

The rearrangement uses TRBV11-2 and TRBJ1-3, with D perhaps matching TRBD1 (5 bases). The CDR3 is 16 residues long. Trimming pared 4 bases from V and 2 bases from J, leaving 15 bases between. CDR1 and CDR2 (germline): SGHAT, FQNNGV. In DNA form, the CDR3 reads TGTGCCAGCAGCTGGAGTCGGGGGAGTACTGGAAACACCATATATTTT. Its translation: CASSWSRGSTGNTIYF.

The rearrangement links TRBV30 to TRBJ1-2; possible D gene TRBD1, 6 bases. CDR3 size: 15 residues. V was shortened by 2 bases and J by 6 bases, with 19 bases between the two germline ends. The V gene's germline CDR1 is GTSNPN and CDR2 SVGIG (reference sequence). The CDR3 here is CAWSPRVGGRNGYTF. CDR3 DNA sequence: TGTGCCTGGAGTCCTCGGGTAGGGGGGCGTAATGGCTACACCTTC.

This sequence joins TRBV2 and TRBJ2-2, with D perhaps TRBD1 (6 bases). CDR3 length: 14 amino acids. The V gene lost 6 bases and the J gene lost 1 base, with 9 bases spanning the gap. Germline assignment: CDR1 SNHLY and CDR2 FYNNEI. The CDR3 DNA sequence: TGTGCCAGCAGCCGGGACATGAACACCGGGGAGCTGTTTTTT. Translating gives CASSRDMNTGELFF.

V is TRBV11-2 and J is TRBJ1-5; TRBD1 might be the D (6 bases). Deletions cut 1 base from V and 4 bases from J, with 14 bases between. Germline V gene data show CDR1 as SGHAT and CDR2 as FQNNGV. This CDR3 is built from 16 residues. The CDR3 sequence: CASSLGFRDKNQPQHF. CDR3 sequence (DNA): TGTGCCAGCAGCTTAGGTTTCCGGGACAAAAATCAGCCCCAGCATTTT. The full variable domain, rest sourced from reference TRBV11-2 and TRBJ1-5, is EAGVAQSPRYKIIEKRQSVAFWCNPISGHATLYWYQQILGQGPKLLIQFQNNGVVDDSQLPKDRFSAERLKGVDSTLKIQPAKLEDSAVYLCASSLGFRDKNQPQHFGDGTRLSIL.

This chain joins TRBV21-1 and TRBJ1-6. TRBV21-1 is a pseudogene locus. This CDR3 comprises 16 residues. This CDR3 reads CASSKGRDERNSPLHF. CDR3 bases: TGTGCCAGCAGCAAGGGTAGGGATGAGCGTAATTCACCCCTCCACTTT.

The chain joins TRBV7-2 to TRBJ1-5, with D unclear. Germline loops: CDR1 SGHTA, CDR2 FQGNSA. The CDR3 is 12 amino acids. V lost 2 bases and J 6 bases, leaving 5 bases between the germline ends. The CDR3: CASSLSAQPQHF. CDR3 sequence (DNA): TGTGCCAGCAGCTTATCAGCTCAGCCCCAGCATTTT.

This rearrangement joins TRBV10-3 to TRBJ2-2; tentative D call: TRBD2 (5 bases). Per the germline V gene, CDR1 is ENHRY and CDR2 is SYGVKD. V dropped 4 bases and J dropped 5 bases, with 17 bases sitting between them. The CDR3 loop spans 16 amino acids. This CDR3 reads CAISGNPAGGTGELFF. The CDR3 nucleotides are TGTGCCATCAGTGGGAACCCGGCGGGCGGGACCGGGGAGCTGTTTTTT.

The chain recombines TRBV4-2 with TRBJ1-5, with D unclear. The CDR3 is 17 amino acids. Trimming stripped 0 bases from V and 6 bases from J, with 18 bases between. Germline V gene lookup returns CDR1 LGHNA and CDR2 YNFKEQ. The CDR3 protein is CASSQEGGAGISQPQHF. The CDR3 coding sequence is TGTGCCAGCAGCCAAGAAGGCGGAGCGGGGATTAGTCAGCCCCAGCATTTT.

The chain uses TRBV7-2 and TRBJ2-3; no clear D gene. The CDR3 totals 12 residues. Germline V CDR1 and CDR2: SGHTA, FQGNSA. The V end lost 4 bases, the J end lost 2 bases, and 4 bases lay between the germline ends. The CDR3, as DNA: TGTGCCAGCAGCTCCTACACAGATACGCAGTATTTT. Its translation is CASSSYTDTQYF.

This rearrangement joins TRBV12-3 or TRBV12-4 to TRBJ2-5; D is possibly TRBD2 (6 bases). V was shortened by 7 bases and J by 3 bases, with 12 bases between the two germline ends. There are 13 residues in the CDR3. CDR3 region: CASTWGDEETQYF. CDR3 bases: TGTGCCAGCACCTGGGGGGATGAAGAGACCCAGTACTTC.

V gene TRBV4-1 combines with J gene TRBJ2-7; D call uncertain. This CDR3 has 13 residues. CDR1 and CDR2 from the germline V gene are MGHRA and YSYEKL. V was trimmed by 0 bases and J by 7 bases, leaving 10 bases between them. CDR3 in amino acids: CASSQEAFGEQYF. The CDR3 nucleotides are TGCGCCAGCAGCCAAGAGGCTTTCGGGGAGCAGTACTTC.

In the case of this clone: With only one base between it and a far larger clone, this is likely a read error. In the same sample, other DNA sequences code for this CDR3. J is TRBJ2-3 and V is TRBV6-4, with 12 bases matching TRBD2. V dropped 6 bases and J dropped 3; count of bases not matched to a gene: 4. The length of the CDR3 is 15 residues. CDR1 and CDR2 (germline): MRHNA, SNTAGT. CDR3 DNA: TGTGCCAGCAGCTTGACTAGCGGGGGAACAGATACGCAGTATTTT. It yields the protein CASSLTSGGTDTQYF.

This chain uses TRBV30 with TRBJ1-2; 9 positions match TRBD1. The CDR3 sequence is 13 residues long. CDR1 and CDR2 from the germline V gene are GTSNPN and SVGIG (reference sequence). Unmatched junction bases numbered 2, after V lost 0 bases and J lost 6 bases. The CDR3: CAWSVGTGHGYTF. The CDR3 DNA reads as TGTGCCTGGAGTGTAGGGACAGGGCATGGCTACACCTTC.

The chain links TRBV14 to TRBJ1-1; D not certain. There are 14 residues in the CDR3. V lost 0 bases to trimming and J lost 7 bases, with 12 bases between them. Germline values: CDR1 SGHDN, CDR2 FVKESK. The CDR3 sequence is CASSQDRGRNEAFF. CDR3 DNA sequence: TGTGCCAGCAGCCAAGATCGAGGGCGGAATGAAGCTTTCTTT.

V and J are TRBV3-1 (or the pseudogene TRBV3-2) and TRBJ1-5, with D uncertain. Germline assignment: CDR1 LGHDT and CDR2 YNNKEL (reference sequence). The CDR3 has 15 residues. The V gene lost 0 bases and the J gene lost 8 bases, with 14 bases spanning the gap. For the CDR3, the DNA is TGTGCCAGCAGCCAAGATAGGGCAGGAGGAGAGCCCCAGCATTTT. Protein: CASSQDRAGGEPQHF.

The chain is built from TRBV7-8 and TRBJ2-2, with 8 nucleotides matching TRBD1. Trimming took 0 bases from V and 14 from J; bases not matched to a gene: 11. From germline, CDR1 is SGHVS and CDR2 FQNEAQ. This CDR3 comprises 15 residues. CDR3 amino acids: CASSLARQGARGLFF. The DNA for the CDR3 is TGTGCCAGCAGCTTAGCGCGGCAGGGGGCCAGGGGACTGTTTTTT.

The rearrangement uses TRBV7-9 and TRBJ1-6; D is possibly TRBD1 (5 bases). The V end was cut by 7 bases, the J end by 7 bases, with 17 bases between. Germline V CDR1 and CDR2: SEHNR, FQNEAQ (reference sequence). The CDR3 loop spans 15 amino acids. DNA of the CDR3: TGTGCCAGCACTCTTCGTGGGGCAGAGAATTCACCCCTCCACTTT. Translated, it gives CASTLRGAENSPLHF. The full variable domain, in which reference TRBV7-9 and TRBJ1-6 provide the parts outside the CDR3, is DTGVSQNPRHKITKRGQNVTFRCDPISEHNRLYWYRQTLGQGPEFLTYFQNEAQLEKSRLLSDRFSAERPKGSFSTLEIQRTEQGDSAMYLCASTLRGAENSPLHFGNGTRLTVT.

The chain uses TRBV7-2 and TRBJ2-7; D unresolved. CDR3 length: 14 amino acids. Germline loops: CDR1 SGHTA, CDR2 FQGNSA. Trimming shortened V by 5 bases and J by 3 bases, and 14 bases separated the two germline ends. CDR3 amino acids: CASSNPQVLYEQYF. The CDR3 DNA is TGTGCCAGCAGCAACCCCCAGGTCCTCTACGAGCAGTACTTC. The full variable domain, its missing parts supplied by reference TRBV7-2 and TRBJ2-7, is GAGVSQSPSNKVTEKGKDVELRCDPISGHTALYWYRQSLGQGLEFLIYFQGNSAPDKSGLPSDRFSAERTGGSVSTLTIQRTQQEDSAVYLCASSNPQVLYEQYFGPGTRLTVT.

The gene calls are TRBV9 and TRBJ1-1; D is undetermined. CDR3 length equals 13 residues. The V end was cut by 4 bases, the J end by 2 bases, with 9 bases between. Per the germline V gene, CDR1 is SGDLS and CDR2 is YYNGEE. CDR3 bases: TGTGCCAGCAGCTTTCGCGGAAACACTGAAGCTTTCTTT. Its protein product is CASSFRGNTEAFF.

This clone was observed once. The J gene is TRBJ1-4, the V gene TRBV30; D may be TRBD1 (5 bases). Deletions cut 0 bases from V and 7 bases from J, with 12 bases between. CDR1 is GTSNPN, CDR2 SVGIG, per germline (reference sequence). This CDR3 contains 14 residues. The CDR3 DNA sequence: TGTGCCTGGAGTGTACTGGGGGAAGGTGAAAAACTGTTTTTT. Its translation: CAWSVLGEGEKLFF.

The rearrangement uses TRBV7-8 and TRBJ2-3, with 9 bases that match TRBD2. The germline gives CDR1 SGHVS, CDR2 FQNEAQ. The V gene end was trimmed by 10 bases and the J gene end by 0 bases; junction bases not matched to a gene: 5. The CDR3 covers 14 residues. The CDR3 nucleotides read TGTGCCAACACGCGGGGGGGAAGCACAGATACGCAGTATTTT. Amino acids: CANTRGGSTDTQYF.

V is TRBV14 and J is TRBJ1-6; no definite D call. The germline gives CDR1 SGHDN, CDR2 FVKESK. The CDR3 loop spans 15 amino acids. V was cut by 2 bases and J by 4 bases, with 9 bases left in between. This chain's CDR3 is CASSQRGGYNSPLHF. CDR3 nucleotide sequence: TGTGCCAGCAGCCAACGCGGCGGATATAATTCACCCCTCCACTTT.

This chain uses TRBV3-1 (or the pseudogene TRBV3-2) with TRBJ2-7, with D unresolved. Germline-derived CDR1 and CDR2 are LGHDT and YNNKEL (reference sequence). The CDR3 contains 14 residues. The V and J ends lost 0 bases and 1 base respectively, with 7 bases between them. The CDR3 DNA reads as TGTGCCAGCAGCCAAGACCCGAGATCCTACGAGCAGTACTTC. As protein: CASSQDPRSYEQYF.

This clone has a single count. Other DNA sequences of this sample code for an identical CDR3. This chain connects TRBV12-3 or TRBV12-4 to TRBJ2-1, with D uncertain. The V gene lost 2 bases and the J gene lost 6 bases, with 5 bases spanning the gap. This CDR3 contains 12 residues. The CDR3 region is CASSLSPNEQFF. DNA of the CDR3: TGTGCCAGCAGTTTATCTCCCAATGAGCAGTTCTTC.

This clone appeared once. The CDR3 here is CASSVSGVLNTEAFF. DNA of the CDR3: TGTGCCAGCAGCGTTTCGGGGGTGTTGAACACTGAAGCTTTCTTT. V gene TRBV9 combines with J gene TRBJ1-1; D perhaps matches TRBD1 (5 bases). Germline V lookup: CDR1 SGDLS, CDR2 YYNGEE. Trimming removed 2 bases from V and 0 bases from J, with 11 bases in between. CDR3 length equals 15 residues. The full variable domain, with the rest looked up from reference TRBV9 and TRBJ1-1, is DSGVTQTPKHLITATGQRVTLRCSPRSGDLSVYWYQQSLDQGLQFLIQYYNGEERAKGNILERFSAQQFPDLHSELNLSSLELGDSALYFCASSVSGVLNTEAFFGQGTRLTVV.